This is a list of T cell receptor beta chains from one sample in a study of blood T cell repertoires in COVID-19. This table comes from immunoSEQ multiplex PCR, and its TCRdb copy is limited to in-frame clones, with some not included. The table has 130,000 to 150,000 clones, about 82% seen once; the top ten hold about 6.1%. The sequencing sample was made of PBMCs or T cells enriched from blood (not recorded which). The receptors here all came from a woman aged 40 to 49 who had recovered from COVID-19. Both conserved end residues are part of each CDR3. The order of the fields is D gene, V gene, CDR3 protein. D genes are given only for firm matches.

>-|TRBV2
CASSEGGRIRANYEQYF
>-|TRBV2
CASRLAGWGTNTEAFF
>-|TRBV7-9
CASSELGQPYGYTF
>TRBD2|TRBV7-9
CASSLPASGSLDEQFF
>-|TRBV5-1
CASSSQGDTGELFF
>TRBD1|TRBV6-5
CASSLGTGGTGELFF
>-|TRBV7-9
CASSTSGSHEQYF
>TRBD2|TRBV2
CASTSGGYEQFF
>-|TRBV28
CASSLSGGGTGELFF
>TRBD2|TRBV9
CASSEGLAGEGKTQYF
>-|TRBV19
CASSIASGGTTEAFF
>-|TRBV3-1/TRBV3-2
CASSQDNLEHGNTIYF
>TRBD1|TRBV19
CASSIDDRGSYEQYF
>TRBD2|TRBV3-1/TRBV3-2
CASSRSGGAGGTDTQYF
>-|TRBV9
CASSVGPRGLNTEAFF
>-|TRBV15
CATSTFSGNTIYF
>-|TRBV9
CASSVGSGSEAFF
>TRBD1|TRBV2
CASSDRGLVEETQYF
>TRBD2|TRBV27
CASSSTPGLAGTNTGELFF
>-|TRBV9
CASSVDPGNSPLHF
>-|TRBV15
CATSRAGTTNTGELFF
>TRBD1|TRBV29-1
CSVRTGANYEQYF
>-|TRBV11-2
CASSNYEQYF
>TRBD1|TRBV29-1
CSVEVGTGGETQYF
>-|TRBV15
CATSQDTRGYTF
>-|TRBV3-1/TRBV3-2
CASSQDLGASMNTEAFF
>TRBD1|TRBV7-3
CASSFRGRDEQYF
>-|TRBV24-1
CATGGSTNTGELFF
>TRBD1|TRBV10-3
CAIRPTGGTDTQYF
>-|TRBV5-8
CASSLEFGGNSPLHF
>-|TRBV27
CASSSGLYTGELFF
>TRBD2|TRBV10-3
CAIYSGRGTDTQYF
>-|TRBV5-1
CASSLGGIRNQPQHF
>-|TRBV19
CASSPAGANEQYF
>TRBD1|TRBV2
CASNLQGETYEQYF
>-|TRBV4-1
CASSQDPRGKETQYF
>-|TRBV2
CASSVFGRSEHF